One and the same sample provided the 20 T cell receptor beta chains below, sequenced in a study of cytomegalovirus exposure and HLA in healthy donors. PCR primers comprised 60 Vbeta and 13 Jbeta primers. The protocol was immunoSEQ multiplex PCR, while the TCRdb copy is restricted to in-frame clones and leaves out a portion. Of some 150,000 clones detected, around three quarters appear once; the ten largest clones hold about 2.2%. The sequencing sample was made of PBMCs. The receptors were sampled from a woman between 55 and 75 years old in good health and CMV-seropositive.

This clone was counted between two and nine times. The chain has TRBV18 and TRBJ2-5; 9 bases are a match to TRBD1. With V trimmed by 6 bases and J by 2 bases, 7 bases remained unmatched. This CDR3 region has 15 residues. From germline, CDR1 is KGHSH and CDR2 LQKENI. The CDR3 region has the DNA TGTGCCAGCTCCTACTCCGGGACAGGGCAAGAGACCCAGTACTTC. Its translation is CASSYSGTGQETQYF. Filled out from reference TRBV18 and TRBJ2-5, the complete variable domain reads NAGVMQNPRHLVRRRGQEARLRCSPMKGHSHVYWYRQLPEEGLKFMVYLQKENIIDESGMPKERFSAEFPKEGPSILRIQQVVRGDSAAYFCASSYSGTGQETQYFGPGTRLLVL.

The chain joins TRBV2 to TRBJ2-3, with D unclear. The CDR3 extends over 12 amino acids. Germline-derived CDR1 and CDR2 are SNHLY and FYNNEI. Trimming pared 6 bases from V and 2 bases from J, leaving 6 bases between. CDR3 sequence reads: CASRWATDTQYF. The CDR3 DNA reads TGTGCCAGCAGATGGGCCACAGATACGCAGTATTTT.

The chain couples TRBV6-5 to TRBJ2-7; 7 bases are shared with TRBD1. The V segment lost 7 bases and the J segment 0 bases; nucleotides outside the gene matches: 9. Germline CDR1 reads MNHEY; CDR2 reads SVGAGI. The CDR3 has 15 residues. The CDR3 coding sequence is TGTGCCAGCAAAACACAGGGGTTAGGCTCCTACGAGCAGTACTTC. It codes for CASKTQGLGSYEQYF.

The chain links TRBV5-6 to TRBJ2-5; D ambiguous. The CDR3 is 14 residues long. Per germline, CDR1 SGHDT and CDR2 YYEEEE. Trimming removed 0 bases at V and 5 bases at J, with 11 bases between. CDR3 sequence (DNA): TGTGCCAGCAGCTTGGCCCAGGTAGTGGAGACCCAGTACTTC. Amino acids: CASSLAQVVETQYF.

This sequence joins TRBV29-1 and TRBJ2-3, with TRBD1 as a possible D gene (6 bases). V shed 6 bases and J shed 2 bases, with 12 bases lying between them. The CDR3 runs 13 residues. CDR1 and CDR2 from the germline V gene are SQVTM and ANQGSEA. The CDR3 loop reads CSVHRDTTDTQYF. The CDR3 nucleotides are TGCAGCGTGCACCGGGACACCACAGATACGCAGTATTTT.

This clone occurred once. The chain recombines TRBV2 with TRBJ2-3, with D possibly matching TRBD1 (5 bases). The ends were cut back, 3 bases at V and 14 bases at J, with 18 bases in the middle. The CDR3 is made up of 13 amino acids. Germline V gene lookup returns CDR1 SNHLY and CDR2 FYNNEI. The CDR3 nucleotides are TGTGCCAGCAGTGAGGGGCCAGGACGTGACCGGTATTTT. It encodes CASSEGPGRDRYF.

The V gene is TRBV5-1, the J gene TRBJ2-5, with D perhaps TRBD1 (6 bases). V was cut by 6 bases and J by 4 bases, with 13 bases left in between. The CDR3 is 13 amino acids. Germline CDR1 SGHRS, CDR2 YFSETQ. CDR3 region: CASNEEGGETQYF. The CDR3, as DNA: TGCGCCAGCAACGAGGAAGGGGGAGAGACCCAGTACTTC.

V is TRBV9 and J is TRBJ2-2; 10 bases match TRBD2. The germline V gene has CDR1 SGDLS and CDR2 YYNGEE. The CDR3 runs 17 residues. The junction had 8 bases not matched to a gene; V was cut back by 0 bases and J by 6 bases. For the CDR3, the DNA is TGTGCCAGCAGCGTAGCTGGTCCAGCGGGAGGGCCCGGGGAGCTGTTTTTT. This gives the protein CASSVAGPAGGPGELFF.

The table lists this clone with a count of one. The chain joins TRBV28 to TRBJ1-5; no clear D. The germline CDR1 and CDR2 sequences are MDHEN and SYDVKM. V lost 5 bases and J lost 0, with 8 bases in between. The CDR3 spans 14 residues. The CDR3: CASSSGYSNQPQHF. Here the CDR3 DNA reads TGTGCCAGCAGTAGCGGTTATAGCAATCAGCCCCAGCATTTT.

This chain connects TRBV5-1 to TRBJ2-7; 13 nucleotides agree with TRBD2. CDR3 length: 17 residues. J gave up 5 bases and V 7 bases, and 15 bases lay outside the gene matches. Germline assignment: CDR1 SGHRS and CDR2 YFSETQ. CDR3 in DNA: TGCGCCAGCCAACCAACTAGCGGGAGGGCCTTATCCGACGAGCAGTACTTC. This translates into CASQPTSGRALSDEQYF.

The chain carries TRBV28 and TRBJ2-1, with 8 nucleotides matching TRBD2. V gave up 6 bases and J gave up 3 bases; unmatched junction bases: 13. CDR1 MDHEN and CDR2 SYDVKM come from the germline V gene. This CDR3 spans 17 amino acids. CDR3 region: CASSTSPLSGSYNEQFF. Written as DNA, the CDR3 is TGTGCCAGCAGCACCTCCCCTCTCAGCGGGAGCTACAATGAGCAGTTCTTC.

The chain recombines TRBV5-1 with TRBJ2-6; no reliable D call. This CDR3 region has 15 residues. CDR1 SGHRS and CDR2 YFSETQ come from the germline V gene. V lost 0 bases to trimming and J lost 0 bases, with 4 bases between them. The CDR3 coding sequence is TGCGCCAGCAGCTTGGCCTACTCTGGGGCCAACGTCCTGACTTTC. Its protein is CASSLAYSGANVLTF.

The chain combines TRBV27 with TRBJ1-1, with D perhaps TRBD1 (5 bases). Germline-derived CDR1 and CDR2 are MNHEY and SMNVEV (reference sequence). The CDR3 is 14 amino acids. V was pared by 5 bases and J by 4 bases, with 14 bases between. As DNA, the CDR3 is TGTGCCAGCAGTGAGGCGGGACTCACCACTGAAGCTTTCTTT. Protein: CASSEAGLTTEAFF.

The CDR3 bases are TGTGCCTGGAGTGTCTCTTTTTCCGACAGGGGCACTGAAGCTTTCTTT. Residues: CAWSVSFSDRGTEAFF. The chain links TRBV30 to TRBJ1-1; 8 bases map to TRBD1. CDR1 and CDR2 (germline): GTSNPN, SVGIG (reference sequence). Trimming took 0 bases from V and 4 from J; bases not matched to a gene: 10. The CDR3 runs 16 residues.

The chain recombines TRBV10-3 with TRBJ2-7; D ambiguous. Germline V CDR1 and CDR2: ENHRY, SYGVKD. The V end was cut by 6 bases, the J end by 0 bases, with 12 bases between. The length of the CDR3 is 14 residues. The CDR3 DNA is TGTGCCATCAGGTTGCCAGCGCCCTCCTACGAGCAGTACTTC. Its protein product is CAIRLPAPSYEQYF.

V usage is TRBV18 and J usage is TRBJ1-1, with TRBD1 matching 7 bases. Germline V gene lookup returns CDR1 KGHSH and CDR2 LQKENI. CDR3 size: 13 residues. Trimming at V came to 4 bases and at J to 1 base, leaving 0 bases not matched to a gene. CDR3 residues: CASSRTGNTEAFF. The CDR3 DNA sequence: TGTGCCAGCTCACGGACAGGGAACACTGAAGCTTTCTTT.

The chain carries TRBV7-9 and TRBJ2-1, with 10 bases fitting TRBD2. CDR3 size: 14 residues. Per the germline V gene, CDR1 is SEHNR and CDR2 is FQNEAQ (reference sequence). V lost 2 bases and J lost 8; bases outside the gene matches: 3. The CDR3 DNA sequence: TGTGCCAGCAGCTTAACTAGCGGGAAGGATGAGCAGTTCTTC. It codes for CASSLTSGKDEQFF.

This clone has just a few counts. The chain combines TRBV10-3 with TRBJ1-6; no reliable D call. V lost 6 bases to trimming and J lost 0 bases, with 3 bases between them. The CDR3 spans 13 residues. Germline V lookup: CDR1 ENHRY, CDR2 SYGVKD. CDR3 protein: CAIRASYNSPLHF. CDR3 coding DNA: TGTGCCATCAGGGCCTCCTATAATTCACCCCTCCACTTT.

The chain carries TRBV29-1 and TRBJ2-7; 10 nucleotides match TRBD2. The CDR3 sequence is 16 residues long. Losses at the gene ends were 7 bases for V and 1 base for J; bases not matched to a gene: 13. Germline values: CDR1 SQVTM, CDR2 ANQGSEA. The CDR3 DNA reads as TGCAGCGCCCGTGGGGGAAGCGGGAGGGGTTCCTACGAGCAGTACTTC. Protein sequence: CSARGGSGRGSYEQYF.

The V and J genes are TRBV18 and TRBJ1-2, with 8 bases aligning to TRBD1. The CDR3 is 14 residues long. Trimming took 3 bases from V and 4 from J; bases not matched to a gene: 4. The V gene's germline CDR1 is KGHSH and CDR2 LQKENI. The CDR3 DNA follows: TGTGCCAGCTCACCCCGACAGGGGTCCTATGGCTACACCTTC. Its protein is CASSPRQGSYGYTF.